Below are 12 T cell receptor beta chains sequenced from a single sample in a study of shared clonotypes between healthy human individuals. Naive CD8 cells were CD45RO-negative, positively selected for CCR7, excluding terminally differentiated effector memory CD45RA+ cells. TCRdb's copy holds only in-frame clones and misses some; the assay was immunoSEQ multiplex PCR. The table lists about 2,100,000 clones, 85% to 95% of them singletons. Sequences were obtained from naive CD8+ T cells from PBMCs. The receptors were sampled from a young man in good health. Some clones in this sample may be carry-over from other donors' samples.

Regarding this clone: Other DNA sequences in this specimen translate into the identical CDR3. V usage is TRBV7-9 and J usage is TRBJ2-5; D possibly corresponds to TRBD2 (6 bases). Per germline, CDR1 SEHNR and CDR2 FQNEAQ (reference sequence). Trimming took off 3 bases at V and 3 bases at J, with 11 bases between the two ends. This CDR3 has 14 residues. CDR3 amino acids: CASSLGGIKETQYF. The CDR3 bases are TGTGCCAGCAGCTTGGGCGGGATTAAAGAGACCCAGTACTTC.

V gene TRBV28 combines with J gene TRBJ2-1; D remains unclear. This CDR3 is built from 13 residues. Trimming took 8 bases from V and 3 from J, leaving 11 bases between them. Germline lookup yields CDR1 MDHEN and CDR2 SYDVKM. The CDR3 sequence is CASSPGGYNEQFF. The CDR3 bases are TGTGCCAGCTCCCCAGGTGGCTACAATGAGCAGTTCTTC.

The chain recombines TRBV7-9 with TRBJ2-3; the D gene is possibly TRBD1 (5 bases). The ends were cut back, 2 bases at V and 6 bases at J, with 18 bases in the middle. The V gene's germline CDR1 is SEHNR and CDR2 FQNEAQ (reference sequence). The CDR3 has 16 amino acids. The CDR3 loop is CASSLSGAPLRDTQYF. CDR3 coding DNA: TGTGCCAGCAGCTTAAGTGGGGCCCCCCTCAGGGATACGCAGTATTTT.

The V gene is TRBV7-9, the J gene TRBJ2-1; D is ambiguous. Trimming removed 2 bases at V and 8 bases at J, with 7 bases between. CDR3 length equals 12 residues. CDR1 SEHNR and CDR2 FQNEAQ come from the germline V gene (reference sequence). CDR3 in DNA: TGTGCCAGCAGCTTAACGGTGGATGAGCAGTTCTTC. Translating it yields CASSLTVDEQFF.

The chain is built from TRBV25-1 and TRBJ2-3; D may be TRBD1 or TRBD2 (5 bases each). Deletions cut 4 bases from V and 4 bases from J, with 6 bases between. The CDR3 runs 12 residues. Germline V gives CDR1 MGHDK, CDR2 SYGVNS. The CDR3 DNA reads TGTGCCAGCAGTGGAGGGGCAGATACGCAGTATTTT. Translating gives CASSGGADTQYF.

V gene TRBV6-1 combines with J gene TRBJ2-1; no clear D gene. Trimming took off 3 bases at V and 2 bases at J, with 20 bases between the two ends. CDR3 length equals 18 residues. CDR1 is MNHNS and CDR2 is SASEGT in the germline V gene. CDR3 protein: CASSDDKVFERAYNEQFF. CDR3 in DNA: TGTGCCAGCAGTGATGATAAGGTATTCGAGCGCGCCTACAATGAGCAGTTCTTC.

This chain uses TRBV27 with TRBJ1-1; 7 nucleotides align to TRBD1. The germline CDR1 and CDR2 sequences are MNHEY and SMNVEV (reference sequence). The trim removed 5 bases at V and 4 bases at J, leaving 7 bases unmatched. CDR3 length: 14 residues. DNA for the CDR3: TGTGCCAGCAGTCCCCTGACAGGGATCACTGAAGCTTTCTTT. Translated, it gives CASSPLTGITEAFF.

This chain links TRBV19 with TRBJ1-5; 7 positions match TRBD1. CDR3 length: 15 amino acids. V was clipped by 5 bases and J by 3 bases; unmatched bases: 7. Germline assignment: CDR1 LNHDA and CDR2 SQIVND (reference sequence). CDR3 sequence: CASSPWDSYNQPQHF. The CDR3 DNA reads as TGTGCCAGTAGTCCATGGGACAGTTACAATCAGCCCCAGCATTTT.

The rearrangement links TRBV6-6 to TRBJ1-2, with D tentatively TRBD1 (5 bases). Per the germline V gene, CDR1 is MNHNY and CDR2 is SVGAGI (reference sequence). The CDR3 has 11 residues. The V gene lost 10 bases and the J gene lost 3 bases, with 9 bases spanning the gap. The CDR3 DNA reads TGTGCCACCCGGGGGTACTATGGCTACACCTTC. Its translation: CATRGYYGYTF.

V is TRBV30 and J is TRBJ2-7; D is ambiguous. The CDR3 contains 15 residues. Germline lookup yields CDR1 GTSNPN and CDR2 SVGIG (reference sequence). The V end was cut by 0 bases, the J end by 5 bases, with 17 bases between. The CDR3 spells CAWSVWAAGPNEQYF. As DNA, the CDR3 is TGTGCCTGGAGTGTATGGGCGGCTGGTCCTAACGAGCAGTACTTC.

The chain recombines TRBV18 with TRBJ2-7, with D uncertain. In germline, CDR1 is KGHSH, CDR2 LQKENI. The CDR3 totals 13 residues. Trimming pared 4 bases from V and 6 bases from J, leaving 13 bases between. Written as DNA, the CDR3 is TGTGCCAGCTCACTCCAGACTTACCCCGAGCAGTACTTC. It is translated as CASSLQTYPEQYF.

V gene TRBV5-1 combines with J gene TRBJ2-7; TRBD2 aligns across 8 bases. Germline V gene sequence: CDR1 SGHRS, CDR2 YFSETQ. Unmatched junction bases numbered 7, after V lost 6 bases and J lost 5 bases. This CDR3 is 13 amino acids long. The CDR3 reads CASTGTSFHEQYF. The CDR3 nucleotides are TGCGCCAGCACTGGGACTAGTTTCCACGAGCAGTACTTC. The variable domain in full, with the rest retrieved from reference TRBV5-1 and TRBJ2-7, is KAGVTQTPRYLIKTRGQQVTLSCSPISGHRSVSWYQQTPGQGLQFLFEYFSETQRNKGNFPGRFSGRQFSNSRSEMNVSTLELGDSALYLCASTGTSFHEQYFGPGTRLTVT.